The 22 T cell receptor beta chains below come from one sample, sequenced in a study of control samples from healthy donors and cancer patients. TCRdb's table, derived via immunoSEQ multiplex PCR, lists solely in-frame clones and lacks some. The data contain 110,000 to 150,000 clones, roughly 94% of them singletons. Sequenced sample: blood. The origin of the receptors is a man aged 40-55 years in good health.

The J gene is TRBJ2-1, the V gene TRBV7-3; 11 bases map to TRBD1. The CDR3 is 15 residues long. Germline lookup yields CDR1 SGHTA and CDR2 FQGTGA. Germline trimming cut 2 bases from V and 7 bases from J; bases unmatched to any gene: 4. The CDR3 DNA sequence: TGTGCCAGCAGCTTATCCGGGACAGGGGGGAATGAGCAGTTCTTC. Its protein product is CASSLSGTGGNEQFF. Full variable domain (remainder filled in from reference TRBV7-3 and TRBJ2-1): GAGVSQTPSNKVTEKGKYVELRCDPISGHTALYWYRQSLGQGPEFLIYFQGTGAADDSGLPNDRFFAVRPEGSVSTLKIQRTERGDSAVYLCASSLSGTGGNEQFFGPGTRLTVL.

This clone was observed a single time. The J gene is TRBJ1-5, the V gene TRBV3-1 (or the pseudogene TRBV3-2); maybe TRBD1 (5 bases). Between the trimmed V and J ends, which lost 1 base and 4 bases, there was a span of 17 bases. CDR1 LGHDT and CDR2 YNNKEL come from the germline V gene (reference sequence). The CDR3 has 17 residues. The CDR3 bases are TGTGCCAGCAGCCAAGTTGGGTTGAGGGGATGGAATCAGCCCCAGCATTTT. This gives the protein CASSQVGLRGWNQPQHF.

This chain uses TRBV24-1 with TRBJ1-1; D remains unclear. This CDR3 spans 11 amino acids. Trimming cost V 3 bases and J 2 bases, with 0 bases left between them. From germline, CDR1 is KGHDR and CDR2 SFDVKD. CDR3 DNA sequence: TGTGCCACCAGTGATAACACTGAAGCTTTCTTT. Encoded protein: CATSDNTEAFF.

V is TRBV5-1 and J is TRBJ1-2, with 7 bases that match TRBD1. Per germline, CDR1 SGHRS and CDR2 YFSETQ. The CDR3 contains 16 residues. J lost 0 bases, V lost 4 bases, and 9 bases had no gene match. The CDR3 nucleotides read TGCGCCAGCAGCCCAGGGACAGCTTCTTCTAACTATGGCTACACCTTC. Translation gives CASSPGTASSNYGYTF.

This clone was recorded a few times. The V call is TRBV14, the J call TRBJ2-7; 8 nucleotides match TRBD1. The germline gives CDR1 SGHDN, CDR2 FVKESK. This CDR3 has 19 residues. Losses at the gene ends were 1 base for V and 3 bases for J; bases not matched to a gene: 17. DNA for the CDR3: TGTGCCAGCAGCCAAGTAAGTGACTGGTGGGACAGGAGGCACTACGAGCAGTACTTC. Amino acids: CASSQVSDWWDRRHYEQYF.

The rearrangement links TRBV9 to TRBJ1-4; D ambiguous. V lost 3 bases and J 0 bases, leaving 6 bases between the germline ends. Germline CDR1 SGDLS, CDR2 YYNGEE. The CDR3 sequence is 14 residues long. DNA of the CDR3: TGTGCCAGCAGCGCCCGGGCAACTAATGAAAAACTGTTTTTT. Residues: CASSARATNEKLFF.

This sequence joins TRBV6-5 and TRBJ2-5; 8 nucleotides align to TRBD1. V lost 0 bases to trimming and J lost 2 bases; unmatched junction nucleotides: 5. The CDR3 extends over 16 amino acids. Germline CDR1 MNHEY, CDR2 SVGAGI. As DNA, the CDR3 is TGTGCCAGCAGTTACTCTGGCAGGGGGCTTCAAGAGACCCAGTACTTC. It is translated as CASSYSGRGLQETQYF.

The chain joins TRBV5-5 to TRBJ2-2; possible D gene TRBD2, 5 bases. V dropped 4 bases and J dropped 3 bases, with 13 bases sitting between them. The CDR3 loop spans 15 amino acids. Germline CDR1 reads SGHKS; CDR2 reads YYEKEE (reference sequence). The CDR3 spells CASSLLTDYTGELFF. The CDR3 DNA is TGTGCCAGCAGCCTTCTGACGGACTACACCGGGGAGCTGTTTTTT. The entire variable domain, with the rest obtained from reference TRBV5-5 and TRBJ2-2, is as follows: DAGVTQSPTHLIKTRGQQVTLRCSPISGHKSVSWYQQVLGQGPQFIFQYYEKEERGRGNFPDRFSARQFPNYSSELNVNALLLGDSALYLCASSLLTDYTGELFFGEGSRLTVL.

The chain employs TRBV6-5 and TRBJ2-7; 10 nucleotides agree with TRBD1. This CDR3 comprises 14 residues. Germline-derived CDR1 and CDR2 are MNHEY and SVGAGI. The V gene end was trimmed by 7 bases and the J gene end by 7 bases; junction bases not matched to a gene: 10. Here the CDR3 reads CASTFVTGGKEQYF. The DNA of the CDR3 is TGTGCCAGCACTTTTGTGACAGGGGGCAAAGAGCAGTACTTC.

This clone was recorded once. The junction shows a germline mismatch at one end, possibly a read error. V usage is TRBV28 and J usage is TRBJ1-2; D is unclear. The germline V gene has CDR1 MDHEN and CDR2 SYDVKM. The length of the CDR3 is 14 residues. The CDR3 region has the DNA TGTGCCAGCAGTCCTTTAGGGTCTTACTATGGAGACGGCTTC. Its translation is CASSPLGSYYGDGF.

This chain links TRBV10-2 with TRBJ1-5, with TRBD1 as a possible D gene (5 bases). The CDR3 contains 13 residues. The germline V gene has CDR1 WSHSY and CDR2 SAAADI. V lost 9 bases and J 2 bases, leaving 11 bases between the germline ends. DNA for the CDR3: TGCGCCAGATCCCAGGGTCGCAATCAGCCCCAGCATTTT. It specifies CARSQGRNQPQHF.

The chain couples TRBV5-8 to TRBJ1-5; 9 nucleotides agree with TRBD1. After removal of 9 bases from V and 3 bases from J, the junction contained 16 bases not matched to a gene. The CDR3 covers 17 residues. The germline CDR1 and CDR2 sequences are SGHTS and YDEGEE. This chain's CDR3 is CATAPFGTGKDNQPQHF. The CDR3 DNA reads as TGTGCCACCGCCCCGTTCGGGACAGGGAAGGACAATCAGCCCCAGCATTTT.

This sequence joins TRBV9 and TRBJ2-1; no reliable D call. CDR1 and CDR2 (germline): SGDLS, YYNGEE. The length of the CDR3 is 16 residues. The V gene lost 0 bases and the J gene lost 0 bases, with 10 bases spanning the gap. CDR3: CASSVGSRSSYNEQFF. DNA for the CDR3: TGTGCCAGCAGCGTAGGGTCGAGGAGCTCCTACAATGAGCAGTTCTTC. Combining the CDR3 with reference TRBV9 and TRBJ2-1 gives the whole variable domain DSGVTQTPKHLITATGQRVTLRCSPRSGDLSVYWYQQSLDQGLQFLIQYYNGEERAKGNILERFSAQQFPDLHSELNLSSLELGDSALYFCASSVGSRSSYNEQFFGPGTRLTVL.

The chain carries TRBV7-2 and TRBJ1-5; weak D call: TRBD1 (5 bases). Germline CDR1 is SGHTA and CDR2 is FQGNSA. The CDR3 loop spans 13 amino acids. Trimming removed 1 base from V and 7 bases from J, with 8 bases in between. The chain's CDR3 is CASSLDRGQPQHF. For the CDR3, the DNA is TGTGCCAGCAGCTTAGATCGGGGCCAGCCCCAGCATTTT.

This clone was detected once. V is TRBV21-1 and J is TRBJ1-3. TRBV21-1 is reported as a pseudogene. The CDR3 has 13 amino acids. The CDR3 is CASCPWSGNTIYF. As DNA, the CDR3 is TGTGCCAGCTGTCCCTGGTCTGGAAACACCATATATTTT.

The chain links TRBV6-6 to TRBJ2-7; D not resolved. V was pared by 10 bases and J by 5 bases, with 12 bases between. The CDR3 spans 11 residues. The germline gives CDR1 MNHNY, CDR2 SVGAGI (reference sequence). The CDR3 DNA is TGTGCCACCACCTCTAGGAACGAGCAGTACTTC. The encoded protein is CATTSRNEQYF.

The rearrangement joins TRBV7-9 to TRBJ1-6; D is perhaps TRBD1 (5 bases). The CDR3 totals 16 residues. Germline CDR1 and CDR2: SEHNR and FQNEAQ (reference sequence). V shed 5 bases and J shed 2 bases, with 13 bases lying between them. Written as DNA, the CDR3 is TGTGCCAGCAGCCCTCAGGGCTGGACCTATAATTCACCCCTCCACTTT. Translation gives CASSPQGWTYNSPLHF.

The chain joins TRBV4-1 to TRBJ2-7; TRBD2 matches 13 bases. This CDR3 contains 17 residues. Germline V lookup: CDR1 MGHRA, CDR2 YSYEKL. Germline trimming cut 2 bases from V and 4 bases from J; bases unmatched to any gene: 8. The CDR3 is CASSQFYGTSGNYEQYF. The CDR3 region has the DNA TGCGCCAGCAGCCAATTTTATGGGACTAGCGGGAATTACGAGCAGTACTTC.

This chain uses TRBV9 with TRBJ2-7; 8 bases are shared with TRBD2. V shed 0 bases, J shed 13 bases, and the junction held 18 bases outside the gene matches. Germline CDR1 SGDLS, CDR2 YYNGEE. The CDR3 spans 16 residues. The CDR3 spells CASSVEGSSGHSGLYF. In nucleotides, the CDR3 is TGTGCCAGCAGCGTAGAGGGGTCTAGCGGGCACAGCGGCCTTTACTTC. Drawing the rest from reference TRBV9 and TRBJ2-7, the complete variable domain is DSGVTQTPKHLITATGQRVTLRCSPRSGDLSVYWYQQSLDQGLQFLIQYYNGEERAKGNILERFSAQQFPDLHSELNLSSLELGDSALYFCASSVEGSSGHSGLYFGPGTRLTVT.

The J gene is TRBJ1-5, the V gene TRBV6-1, with D unclear. This CDR3 region has 15 residues. Germline assignment: CDR1 MNHNS and CDR2 SASEGT. With 2 bases removed from V and 0 bases from J, the gap between germline ends came to 8 bases. CDR3 bases: TGTGCCAGCAGTGAAACAGAGTATAGCAATCAGCCCCAGCATTTT. It encodes CASSETEYSNQPQHF.

The CDR3 bases are TGCAGTGGGGGCGGGGATGGCTACACCTTC. Translated, it gives CSGGGDGYTF. The V call is TRBV20-1, the J call TRBJ1-2; D perhaps matches TRBD1 (5 bases). The CDR3 contains 10 residues. CDR1 and CDR2 from the germline V gene are DFQATT and SNEGSKA (reference sequence). With 7 bases removed from V and 6 bases from J, the gap between germline ends came to 9 bases.

The chain carries TRBV11-2 and TRBJ1-1; D is uncertain. V lost 0 bases and J 4 bases, leaving 6 bases between the germline ends. The CDR3 loop spans 13 amino acids. Germline V gene sequence: CDR1 SGHAT, CDR2 FQNNGV. CDR3 residues: CASSLDRVTEAFF. DNA for the CDR3: TGTGCCAGCAGCTTAGATAGGGTCACTGAAGCTTTCTTT.